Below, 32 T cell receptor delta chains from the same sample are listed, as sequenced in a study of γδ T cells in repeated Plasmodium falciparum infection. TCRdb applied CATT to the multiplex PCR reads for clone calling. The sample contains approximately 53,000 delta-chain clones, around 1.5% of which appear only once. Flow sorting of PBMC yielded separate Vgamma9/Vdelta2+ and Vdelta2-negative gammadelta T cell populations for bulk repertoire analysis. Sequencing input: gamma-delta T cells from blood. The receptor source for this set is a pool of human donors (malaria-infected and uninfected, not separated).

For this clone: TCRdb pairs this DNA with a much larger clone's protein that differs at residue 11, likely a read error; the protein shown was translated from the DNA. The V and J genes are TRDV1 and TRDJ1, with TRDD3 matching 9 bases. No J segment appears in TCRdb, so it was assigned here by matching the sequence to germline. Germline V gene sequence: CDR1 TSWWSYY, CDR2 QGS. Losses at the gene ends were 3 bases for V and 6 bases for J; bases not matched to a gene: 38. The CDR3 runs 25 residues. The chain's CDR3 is CALGEALFLRRVPGGSRLRGYKLIF. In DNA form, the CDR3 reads TGTGCTCTTGGGGAGGCCCTATTCCTACGTCGGGTGCCTGGGGGATCCCGCCTACGGGGCTATAAACTCATCTTT.

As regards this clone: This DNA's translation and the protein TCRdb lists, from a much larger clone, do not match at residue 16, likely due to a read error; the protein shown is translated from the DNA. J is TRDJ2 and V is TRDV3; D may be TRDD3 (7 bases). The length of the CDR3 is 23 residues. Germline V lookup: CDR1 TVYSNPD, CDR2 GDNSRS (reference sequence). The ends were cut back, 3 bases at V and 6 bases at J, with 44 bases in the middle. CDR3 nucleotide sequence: TGTGCCTTCCGACTAATCAATTTGAGGGGGATTGGCCACTCCTTCCCCCTGGCAGCACAACTCTTCTTT. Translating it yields CAFRLINLRGIGHSFPLAAQLFF.

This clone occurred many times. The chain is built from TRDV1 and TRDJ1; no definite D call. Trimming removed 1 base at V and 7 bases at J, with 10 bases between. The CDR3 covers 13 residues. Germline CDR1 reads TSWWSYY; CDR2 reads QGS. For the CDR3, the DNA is TGTGCTCTTGGGGAACAGGTACTTAGTAAACTCATCTTT. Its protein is CALGEQVLSKLIF.

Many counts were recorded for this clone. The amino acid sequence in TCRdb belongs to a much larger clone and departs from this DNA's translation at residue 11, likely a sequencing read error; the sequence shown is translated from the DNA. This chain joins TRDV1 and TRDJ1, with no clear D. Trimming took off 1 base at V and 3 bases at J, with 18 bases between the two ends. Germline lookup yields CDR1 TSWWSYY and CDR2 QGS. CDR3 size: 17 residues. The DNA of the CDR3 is TGTGCTCTTGGGGAACGGTATCCGGGGTATGCTTCCGATAAACTCATCTTT. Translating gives CALGERYPGYASDKLIF.

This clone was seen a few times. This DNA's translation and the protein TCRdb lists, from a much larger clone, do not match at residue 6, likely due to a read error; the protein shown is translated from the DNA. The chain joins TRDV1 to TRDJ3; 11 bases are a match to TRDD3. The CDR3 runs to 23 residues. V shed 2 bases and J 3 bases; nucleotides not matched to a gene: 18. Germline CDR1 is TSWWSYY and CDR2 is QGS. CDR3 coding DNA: TGTGCTCTTGGGGAAGGGTCCCTCTTGGGTCTGGGGGATACAGTCTGGGACACCCGACAGATGTTTTTC. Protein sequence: CALGEGSLLGLGDTVWDTRQMFF.

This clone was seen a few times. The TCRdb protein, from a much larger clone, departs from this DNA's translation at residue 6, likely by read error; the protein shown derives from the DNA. DNA of the CDR3: TGTGCCTGTGACACCACAAAAGGGGGATACGCGATGGACACCGATAAACTCATCTTT. It encodes CACDTTKGGYAMDTDKLIF. V is TRDV2 and J is TRDJ1, with 10 bases lining up with TRDD3. TCRdb records no J gene; here it was assigned by comparing the DNA to germline. The CDR3 consists of 19 residues. Trimming at V came to 0 bases and at J to 0 bases, leaving 12 bases not matched to a gene. Germline CDR1 and CDR2: GEAIGNYY and EKD.

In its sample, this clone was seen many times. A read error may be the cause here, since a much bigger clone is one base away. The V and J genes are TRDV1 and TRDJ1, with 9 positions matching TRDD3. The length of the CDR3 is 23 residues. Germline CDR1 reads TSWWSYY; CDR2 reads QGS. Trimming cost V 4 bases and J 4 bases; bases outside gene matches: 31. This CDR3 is CALGARIPRLRTLFRGILDKLIF. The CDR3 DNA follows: TGTGCTCTTGGGGCCCGAATCCCCCGACTACGTACCCTCTTCCGGGGGATACTCGATAAACTCATCTTT.

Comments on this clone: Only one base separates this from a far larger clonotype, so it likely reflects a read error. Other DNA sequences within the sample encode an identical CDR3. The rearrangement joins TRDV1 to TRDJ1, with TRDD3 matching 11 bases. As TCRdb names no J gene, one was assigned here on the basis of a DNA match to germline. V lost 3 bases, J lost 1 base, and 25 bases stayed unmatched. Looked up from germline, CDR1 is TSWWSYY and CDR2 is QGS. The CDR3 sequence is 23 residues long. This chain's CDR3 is CALGEGLPTRPTFGGYATDKLIF. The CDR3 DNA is TGTGCTCTTGGGGAGGGCCTTCCTACAAGGCCCACTTTTGGGGGATACGCCACCGATAAACTCATCTTT.

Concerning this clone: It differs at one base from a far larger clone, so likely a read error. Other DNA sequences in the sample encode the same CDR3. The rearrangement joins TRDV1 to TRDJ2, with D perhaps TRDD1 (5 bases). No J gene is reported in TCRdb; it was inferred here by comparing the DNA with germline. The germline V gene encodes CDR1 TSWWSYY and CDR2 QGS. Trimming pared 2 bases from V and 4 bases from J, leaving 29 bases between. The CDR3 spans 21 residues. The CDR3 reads CALGEESYHEMGKGETAQLFF. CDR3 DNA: TGTGCTCTTGGGGAAGAGTCGTACCATGAAATGGGCAAAGGAGAGACAGCACAACTCTTCTTT.

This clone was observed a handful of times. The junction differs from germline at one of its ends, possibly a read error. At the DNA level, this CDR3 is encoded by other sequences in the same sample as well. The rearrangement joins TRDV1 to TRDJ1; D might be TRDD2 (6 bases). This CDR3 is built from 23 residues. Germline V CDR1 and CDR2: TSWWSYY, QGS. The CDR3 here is CALGELGFFLPRSRGRYTDKLIF. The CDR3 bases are TGCGCTCTTGGGGAACTAGGGTTCTTCCTGCCCAGGTCTCGGGGACGATACACCGATAAGCTCATCTTT.

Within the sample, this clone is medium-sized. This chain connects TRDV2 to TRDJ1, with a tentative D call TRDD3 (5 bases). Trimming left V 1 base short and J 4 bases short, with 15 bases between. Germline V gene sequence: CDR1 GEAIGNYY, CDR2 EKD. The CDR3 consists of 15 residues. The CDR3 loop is CACDTDAGARDKLIF. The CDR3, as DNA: TGTGCCTGTGACACGGACGCGGGGGCCCGCGATAAACTCATCTTT.

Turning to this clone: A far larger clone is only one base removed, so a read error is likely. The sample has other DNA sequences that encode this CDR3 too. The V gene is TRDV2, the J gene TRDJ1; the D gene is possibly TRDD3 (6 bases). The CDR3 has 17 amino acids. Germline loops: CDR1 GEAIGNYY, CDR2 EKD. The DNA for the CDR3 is TGTGCCTGCGACACCCGTGTTGATACTGGGTGCGAGTGTAAACTCATCTTT. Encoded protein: CACDTRVDTGCECKLIF.

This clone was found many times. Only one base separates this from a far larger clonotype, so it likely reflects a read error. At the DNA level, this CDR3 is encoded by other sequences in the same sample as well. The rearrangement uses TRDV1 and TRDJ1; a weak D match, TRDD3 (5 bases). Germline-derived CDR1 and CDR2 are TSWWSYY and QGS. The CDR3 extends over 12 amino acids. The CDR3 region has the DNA TGCGCTCTTGGATGGGGTCCCGATAAACTCATCTTT. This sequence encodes CALGWGPDKLIF.

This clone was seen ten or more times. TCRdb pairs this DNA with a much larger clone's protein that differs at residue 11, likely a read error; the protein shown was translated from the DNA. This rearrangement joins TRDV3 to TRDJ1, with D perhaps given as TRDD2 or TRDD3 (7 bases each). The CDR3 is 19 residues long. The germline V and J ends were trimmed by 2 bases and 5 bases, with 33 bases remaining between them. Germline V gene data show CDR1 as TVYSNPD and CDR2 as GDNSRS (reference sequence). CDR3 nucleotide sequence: TGTGCCTTTCAGTTCCTACCGGGATCGTACCGGGGGATTGGTGATAAACTCATCTTT. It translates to CAFQFLPGSYRGIGDKLIF. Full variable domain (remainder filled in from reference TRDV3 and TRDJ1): CDKVTQSSPDQTVASGSEVVLLCTYDTVYSNPDLFWYRIRPDYSFQFVFYGDNSRSEGADFTQGRFSVKHILTQKAFHLVISPVRTEDSATYYCAFQFLPGSYRGIGDKLIFGKGTRVTVEP.

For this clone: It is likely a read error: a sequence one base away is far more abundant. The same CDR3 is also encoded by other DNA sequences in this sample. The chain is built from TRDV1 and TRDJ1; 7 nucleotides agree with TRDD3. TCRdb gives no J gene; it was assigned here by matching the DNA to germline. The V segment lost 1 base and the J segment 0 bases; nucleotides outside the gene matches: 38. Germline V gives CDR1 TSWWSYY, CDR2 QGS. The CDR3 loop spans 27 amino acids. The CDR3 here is CALGEPYLPRCYSGICTGDTNTDKLIF. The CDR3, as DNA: TGTGCTCTTGGGGAACCTTACCTCCCTCGCTGCTACAGCGGGATCTGTACTGGGGACACTAACACCGATAAACTCATCTTT.

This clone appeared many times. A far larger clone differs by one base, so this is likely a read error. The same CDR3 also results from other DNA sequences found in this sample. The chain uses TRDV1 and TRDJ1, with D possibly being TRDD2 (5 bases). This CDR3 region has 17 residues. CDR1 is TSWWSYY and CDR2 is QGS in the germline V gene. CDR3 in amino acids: CALGEGFLQTYTDKLIF. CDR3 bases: TGTGCTCTTGGGGAAGGTTTCCTCCAGACCTACACCGACAAACTCATCTTT.

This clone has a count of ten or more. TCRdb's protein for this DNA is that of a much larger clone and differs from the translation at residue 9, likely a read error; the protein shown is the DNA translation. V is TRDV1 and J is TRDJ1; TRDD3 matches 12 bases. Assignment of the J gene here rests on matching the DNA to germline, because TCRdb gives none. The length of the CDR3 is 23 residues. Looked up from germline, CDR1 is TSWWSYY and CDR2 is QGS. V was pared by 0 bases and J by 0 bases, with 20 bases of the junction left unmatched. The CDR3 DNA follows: TGTGCTCTTGGGGAACTGGGGCCTCCCTACGACTGGGGGATACAAGGGAACACCGATAAACTCATCTTT. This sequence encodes CALGELGPPYDWGIQGNTDKLIF.

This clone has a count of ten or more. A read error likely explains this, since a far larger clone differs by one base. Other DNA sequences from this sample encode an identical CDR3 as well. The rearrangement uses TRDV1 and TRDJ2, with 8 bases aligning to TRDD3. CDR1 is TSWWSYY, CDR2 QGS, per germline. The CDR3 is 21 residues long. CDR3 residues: CALGEGPYWGPRTTLTAQLFF. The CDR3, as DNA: TGTGCTCTTGGGGAAGGTCCCTACTGGGGGCCCCGCACCACCTTGACAGCGCAACTCTTCTTT.

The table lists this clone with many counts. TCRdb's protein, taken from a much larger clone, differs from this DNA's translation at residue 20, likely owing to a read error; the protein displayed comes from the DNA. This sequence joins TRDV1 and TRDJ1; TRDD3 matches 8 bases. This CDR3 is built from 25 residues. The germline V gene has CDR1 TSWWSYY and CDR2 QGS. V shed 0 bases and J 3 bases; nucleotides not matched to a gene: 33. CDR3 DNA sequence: TGTGCTCTTGGGGAACTAGGACCCCCCTTAGGGCCCCTCGACTGGGGGGAATTGTACCCCGATAAACTCATCTTT. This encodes CALGELGPPLGPLDWGELYPDKLIF.

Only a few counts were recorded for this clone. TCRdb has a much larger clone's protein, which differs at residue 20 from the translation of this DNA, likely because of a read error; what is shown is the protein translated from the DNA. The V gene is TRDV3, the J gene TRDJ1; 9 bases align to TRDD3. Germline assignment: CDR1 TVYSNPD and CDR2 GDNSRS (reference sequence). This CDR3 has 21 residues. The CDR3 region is CACKTLHDYFRGYARTDKLTF. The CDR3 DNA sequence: TGTGCCTGCAAAACTCTTCACGATTACTTTAGGGGATACGCACGGACCGATAAACTCACCTTT.

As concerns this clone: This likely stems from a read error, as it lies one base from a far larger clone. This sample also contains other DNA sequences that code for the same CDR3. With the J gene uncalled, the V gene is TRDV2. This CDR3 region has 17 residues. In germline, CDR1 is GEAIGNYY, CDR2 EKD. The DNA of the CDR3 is TGTGCCTGTGACCCGATTCTTGCTGCTGGGGCCCCTCGTGAGCTCATCTTT. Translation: CACDPILAAGAPRELIF.

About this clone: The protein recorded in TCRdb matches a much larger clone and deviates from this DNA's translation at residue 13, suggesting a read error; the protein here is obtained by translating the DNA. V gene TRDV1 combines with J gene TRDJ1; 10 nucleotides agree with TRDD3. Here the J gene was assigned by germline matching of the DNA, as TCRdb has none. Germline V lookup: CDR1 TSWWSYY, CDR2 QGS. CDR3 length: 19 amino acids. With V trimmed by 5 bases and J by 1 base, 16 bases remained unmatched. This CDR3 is CALGSPGGYGPPCTDKLIF. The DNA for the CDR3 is TGTGCTCTTGGGTCCCCAGGGGGATACGGTCCTCCGTGCACCGATAAACTCATCTTT.

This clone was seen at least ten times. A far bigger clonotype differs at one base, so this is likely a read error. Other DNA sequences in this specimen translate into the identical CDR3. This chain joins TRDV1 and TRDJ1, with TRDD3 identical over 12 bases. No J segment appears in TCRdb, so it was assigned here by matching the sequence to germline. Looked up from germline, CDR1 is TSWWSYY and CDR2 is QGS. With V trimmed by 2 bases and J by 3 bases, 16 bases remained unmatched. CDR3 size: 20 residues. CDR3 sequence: CALGENPGAWGIRVSDKLIF. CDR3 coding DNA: TGTGCTCTTGGGGAAAACCCCGGGGCCTGGGGGATACGAGTGTCCGATAAACTCATCTTT.

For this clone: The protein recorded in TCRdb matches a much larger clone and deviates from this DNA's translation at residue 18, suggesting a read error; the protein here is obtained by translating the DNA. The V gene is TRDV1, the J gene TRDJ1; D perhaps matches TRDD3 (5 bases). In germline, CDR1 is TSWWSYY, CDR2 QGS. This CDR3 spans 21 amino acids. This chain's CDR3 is CALGELAVAGSSRWYTDELIF. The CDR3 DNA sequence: TGTGCTCTTGGGGAACTAGCGGTGGCGGGATCCTCAAGATGGTACACCGATGAACTCATCTTT.

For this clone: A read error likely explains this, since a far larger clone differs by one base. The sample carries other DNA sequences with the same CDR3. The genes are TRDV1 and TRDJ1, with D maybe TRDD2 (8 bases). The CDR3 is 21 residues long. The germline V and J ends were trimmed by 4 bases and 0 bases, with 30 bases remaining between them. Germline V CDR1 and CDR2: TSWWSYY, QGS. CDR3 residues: CALGVPLPTYWGYLNTDKLIF. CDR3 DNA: TGTGCTCTTGGGGTCCCTCTTCCTACGTACTGGGGCTACCTGAACACCGATAAACTCATCTTT.

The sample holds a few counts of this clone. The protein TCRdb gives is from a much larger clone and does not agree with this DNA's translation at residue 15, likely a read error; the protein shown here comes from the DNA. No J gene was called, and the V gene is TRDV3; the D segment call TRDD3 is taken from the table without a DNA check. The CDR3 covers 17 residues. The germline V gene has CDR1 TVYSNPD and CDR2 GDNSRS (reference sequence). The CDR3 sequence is CAFHWGFNTARTDKPIF. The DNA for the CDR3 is TGTGCCTTTCACTGGGGGTTCAATACGGCTCGCACCGATAAACCCATCTTT.

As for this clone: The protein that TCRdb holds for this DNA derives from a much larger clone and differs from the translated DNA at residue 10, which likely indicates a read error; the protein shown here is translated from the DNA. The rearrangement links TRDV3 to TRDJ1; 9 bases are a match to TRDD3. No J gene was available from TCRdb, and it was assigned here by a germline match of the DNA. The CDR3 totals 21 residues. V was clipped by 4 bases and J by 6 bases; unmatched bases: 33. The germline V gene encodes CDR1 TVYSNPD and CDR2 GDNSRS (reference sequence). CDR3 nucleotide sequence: TGTGCCTCTTCTGGGGGTCCTAAAACCCACTGGGGGAGGATCCCGGAACATAAACTCATCTTT. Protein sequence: CASSGGPKTHWGRIPEHKLIF.

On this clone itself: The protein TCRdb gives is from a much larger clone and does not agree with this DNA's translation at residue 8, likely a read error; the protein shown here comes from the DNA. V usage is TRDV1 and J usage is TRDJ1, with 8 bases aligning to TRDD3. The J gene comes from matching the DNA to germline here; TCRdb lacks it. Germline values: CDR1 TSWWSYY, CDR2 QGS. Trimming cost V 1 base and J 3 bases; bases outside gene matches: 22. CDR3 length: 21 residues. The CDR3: CALGERKAIWGTLRGSDKLIF. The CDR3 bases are TGTGCTCTTGGGGAACGCAAAGCCATCTGGGGGACTCTGAGAGGGTCCGATAAACTCATCTTT.

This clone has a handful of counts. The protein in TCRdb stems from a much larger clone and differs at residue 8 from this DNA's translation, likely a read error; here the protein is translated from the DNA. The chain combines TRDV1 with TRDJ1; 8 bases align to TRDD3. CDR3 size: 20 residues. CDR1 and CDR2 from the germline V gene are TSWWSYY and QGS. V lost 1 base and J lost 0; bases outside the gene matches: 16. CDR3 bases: TGTGCTCTTGGGGAACGAGGCTGCGCGGGGGATAAAGGGTACACCGATAAACTCATCTTT. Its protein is CALGERGCAGDKGYTDKLIF.

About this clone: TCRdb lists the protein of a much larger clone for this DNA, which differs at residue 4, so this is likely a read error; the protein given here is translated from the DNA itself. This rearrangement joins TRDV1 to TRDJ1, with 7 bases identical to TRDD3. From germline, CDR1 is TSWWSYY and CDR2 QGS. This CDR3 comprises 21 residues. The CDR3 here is CALWERPRYWGMVRYTDKLIF. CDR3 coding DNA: TGTGCTCTTTGGGAACGTCCGAGGTACTGGGGAATGGTTCGGTACACCGATAAGCTCATCTTT.

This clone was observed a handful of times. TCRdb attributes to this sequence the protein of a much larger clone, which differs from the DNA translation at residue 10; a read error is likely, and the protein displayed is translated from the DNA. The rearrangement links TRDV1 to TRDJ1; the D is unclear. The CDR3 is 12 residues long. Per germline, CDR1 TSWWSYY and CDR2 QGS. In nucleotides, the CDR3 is TGTGCTCTTGGGGAACCAGCGCATAAATTCATCTTT. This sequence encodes CALGEPAHKFIF.

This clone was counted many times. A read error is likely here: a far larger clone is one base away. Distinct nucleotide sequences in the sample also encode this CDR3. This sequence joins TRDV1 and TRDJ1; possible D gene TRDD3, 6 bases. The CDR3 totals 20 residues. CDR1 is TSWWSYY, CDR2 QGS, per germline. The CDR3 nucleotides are TGTGCTCTCGGGGAACCAGCTAACGTCCTCCACATACTGGGTCCCGATAAACTCATCTTT. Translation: CALGEPANVLHILGPDKLIF.